These T cell receptor beta chains were read from a single sample in a study of T-cell memory formation after mild COVID-19. TCRdb processed the 5' RACE reads anew with MiXCR; each CDR3 protein has one entry. The sample includes under 300,000 distinct CDR3 sequences, over 9% of them seen just once. The sequenced material came from PBMCs or a T cell subset sorted from them (not recorded which). Receptors originate from a young man who had mild COVID-19 (a few samples of this study predate the infection). Cell type and time point are not known. CDR3s include the opening cysteine and the closing phenylalanine or tryptophan. D genes are given only for firm matches. Clone size appears in some rows only: once, few, many, or a class for an expanded clone.

CDR3 length	clone size	V gene	J gene	D gene	CDR3 protein	CDR3 DNA
15	-	TRBV7-8	TRBJ2-5	-	CASSIVEGGRETQYF	TGTGCCAGCAGCATAGTAGAGGGGGGTCGAGAGACCCAGTACTTC
15	-	TRBV6-2/TRBV6-3	TRBJ1-1	-	CASSYHVAVNTEAFF	TGTGCCAGCAGTTACCATGTGGCAGTGAACACTGAAGCTTTCTTT
14	many	TRBV6-5	TRBJ1-1	-	CASSGRGVNTEAFF	TGTGCCAGCAGTGGTAGGGGGGTGAACACCGAAGCTTTCTTT
14	-	TRBV7-9	TRBJ2-7	-	CASSLGPGSYEQYF	TGTGCCAGCAGCTTAGGCCCGGGCTCCTACGAGCAGTACTTC
16	many	TRBV4-3	TRBJ2-1	TRBD2	CASSQEEGLEYNEQFF	TGCGCCAGCAGCCAAGAGGAGGGACTAGAGTACAATGAGCAGTTCTTC
13	few	TRBV12-3/TRBV12-4	TRBJ2-5	-	CASSATSSETQYF	TGTGCCAGCAGTGCTACTAGTTCGGAGACCCAGTACTTC
13	-	TRBV29-1	TRBJ2-5	-	CSVEEGLGKTQYF	TGCAGCGTTGAAGAGGGGTTGGGAAAGACCCAGTACTTC
17	many	TRBV21-1	TRBJ2-5	-	CASSKGGYIAGTETQYF	TGTGCCAGCAGCAAAGGAGGCTATATAGCGGGGACTGAGACCCAGTACTTC
13	few	TRBV4-1	TRBJ1-4	-	CASSLTGWEKLFF	TGCGCCAGCAGCTTGACGGGTTGGGAAAAACTGTTTTTT
13	-	TRBV29-1	TRBJ2-3	TRBD1	CSVRDRGTDTQYF	TGCAGCGTGAGGGACAGGGGAACAGATACGCAGTATTTT
12	few	TRBV20-1	TRBJ1-2	-	CSASETVYGYTF	TGCAGTGCTAGTGAGACAGTGTATGGCTACACCTTC
14	-	TRBV7-2	TRBJ2-5	TRBD2	CASSFSAGGETQYF	TGTGCCAGCAGCTTTTCAGCGGGGGGTGAGACCCAGTACTTC
13	-	TRBV7-2	TRBJ2-5	TRBD2	CASSSGGLQTQYF	TGTGCCAGCAGCTCCGGGGGGTTGCAGACCCAGTACTTC
15	-	TRBV5-1	TRBJ1-1	-	CASSLVGGMNTEAFF	TGCGCCAGCAGCTTGGTTGGGGGCATGAACACTGAAGCTTTCTTT
13	few	TRBV5-4	TRBJ2-5	-	CASSADGQETQYF	TGTGCCAGCAGCGCCGACGGCCAAGAGACCCAGTACTTC
12	few	TRBV11-2	TRBJ2-2	-	CASRPQPGELFF	TGTGCCAGCAGGCCGCAACCCGGGGAGCTGTTTTTT
15	-	TRBV15	TRBJ2-5	-	CATSRDRGYQETQYF	TGTGCCACCAGCAGAGATCGAGGGTACCAAGAGACCCAGTACTTC
14	-	TRBV4-1	TRBJ1-1	-	CASSSQDFNTEAFF	TGCGCCAGCAGCTCCCAAGATTTCAACACTGAAGCTTTCTTT
14	few	TRBV20-1	TRBJ2-1	TRBD2	CSAHLAGTYNEQFF	TGCAGTGCTCATCTAGCGGGAACATACAATGAGCAGTTCTTC
15	-	TRBV7-2	TRBJ2-7	TRBD2	CASSLATGGPYEQYF	TGTGCCAGCAGCTTAGCCACGGGGGGGCCCTACGAGCAGTACTTC
14	-	TRBV5-1	TRBJ2-5	-	CASSSTRDQETQYF	TGCGCCAGCAGCTCCACCAGGGACCAAGAGACCCAGTACTTC
14	-	TRBV10-3	TRBJ2-1	-	CAISGGPSYNEQFF	TGTGCCATCAGTGGGGGTCCTTCCTACAATGAGCAGTTCTTC
16	-	TRBV6-5	TRBJ1-2	TRBD1	CASSITGGAPSFGYTF	TGTGCCAGCAGCATAACAGGGGGCGCCCCGAGTTTTGGCTACACCTTC
15	few	TRBV6-6	TRBJ2-2	-	CASSYSTPGTGELFF	TGTGCCAGCAGTTACTCGACACCAGGAACCGGGGAGCTGTTTTTT
15	few	TRBV27	TRBJ1-5	-	CASSPFRESNQPQHF	TGTGCCAGCAGTCCATTCCGGGAAAGCAATCAGCCCCAGCATTTT
16	once	TRBV7-6	TRBJ2-7	TRBD2	CASSPGTSGSSYEQYF	TGTGCCAGCAGCCCCGGGACTAGCGGGAGTTCCTACGAGCAGTACTTC